This record covers a single T cell receptor (beta chain). What it recognizes is unknown. This record belongs to a study of identical twins. In TCRdb, the 5' RACE reads were re-called with MiXCR into one record per CDR3 protein. The data contain a few hundred thousand distinct CDR3 sequences, 24% of them singletons. With 0 bases removed from V and 0 bases from J, the gap between germline ends came to 10 bases. This CDR3 spans 16 amino acids. Germline CDR1 reads LGHNA; CDR2 reads YNFKEQ. Study-wide points: Recombination models fit unrelated individuals' TCR alpha sharing but underestimated twins'.

The data were also submitted as part of a second study, on T cells expressing NK-cell markers.

The chain is built from TRBV4-2 and TRBJ2-3, with D perhaps matching TRBD1 (5 bases). This receptor was obtained from a woman in her late teens or twenties in good health. Sequenced sample: CD4+ T cells sorted from blood. CDR3: CASSQDAGISTDTQYF. DNA of the CDR3: TGTGCCAGCAGCCAAGATGCAGGGATAAGCACAGATACGCAGTATTTT.